The present T cell receptor beta chain was sequenced within a study of OX40 agonist ivuxolimab in advanced cancers. Study results and limitations: Blood T cells, both CD4+ and CD8+, expanded clonally by week 6 at 0.1 to 3.0 mg/kg.

With regard to this clone: No antigen is known for it.

Produced via immunoSEQ multiplex PCR; TCRdb's table is partial and in-frame only. The sample yields some 140,000 clones, about 92% seen once. There are 16 residues in the CDR3. Germline loops: CDR1 MNHNS, CDR2 SASEGT. With 4 bases removed from V and 1 base from J, the gap between germline ends came to 13 bases. This clonotype was obtained from an adult with an advanced solid tumor such as melanoma, head and neck, liver or kidney cancer. Sequenced here: CD4+ or CD8+ T cells sorted from blood, sampled in a trial of the OX40 agonist ivuxolimab. The chain employs TRBV6-1 and TRBJ1-4, with D possibly TRBD1 on 5 matching bases. CDR3 sequence (DNA): TGTGCCAGCAGTGCCCACCCGGGGGGAACTAATGAAAAACTGTTTTTT. It translates to CASSAHPGGTNEKLFF.